This entry features one TCR beta chain sequence. CDR3 length equals 12 residues. The germline CDR1 and CDR2 sequences are SQVTM and ANQGSEA. V was trimmed by 5 bases and J by 0 bases, leaving 8 bases between them. This entry comes from a study of T-cell memory formation after mild COVID-19. Each CDR3 protein is one row after TCRdb ran MiXCR on the 5' RACE reads. The data contain fewer than 250,000 distinct CDR3 sequences, around 17% of them singletons. This sequence joins TRBV29-1 and TRBJ2-7; TRBD1 is a possible D gene (5 bases). This receptor was obtained from an adult woman who had mild COVID-19 (a few samples of this study predate the infection). Cell type and time point are not known. Material: PBMCs or a T cell subset sorted from them (not recorded which). Here the CDR3 DNA reads TGCAGCGTTTTCGACAGCTCCTACGAGCAGTACTTC. Amino acids: CSVFDSSYEQYF.